The text below deals with one TCR beta chain. Its target is unknown. These data come from a study of CD4 T cells in relation to SARS-CoV-2 and coronaviruses. As for the study in general: TCR beta CDR3s were sequenced after roughly 10-day antigen culture of PBMCs.

Unexposed donor CD4+ T cells date from 2011-2018, before the COVID-19 pandemic. After ten to eleven days of culture, CD4+ T cells were isolated. Only in-frame clones appear in the TCRdb table, and some are missing; sequencing was by immunoSEQ multiplex PCR. This sample has roughly 14,000 clones, with 76% found just once. Germline V lookup: CDR1 KGHSH, CDR2 LQKENI. This CDR3 comprises 14 residues. V was clipped by 1 base and J by 0 bases, with 6 bases between them. This receptor was identified in a human donor in good health. Sequencing was carried out using CD4+ T cells from PBMCs, cultured in vitro. The genes are TRBV18 and TRBJ1-1; D is uncertain. CDR3 in DNA: TGTGCCAGCTCACCACAGGGAGTGAACACTGAAGCTTTCTTT. As protein: CASSPQGVNTEAFF.